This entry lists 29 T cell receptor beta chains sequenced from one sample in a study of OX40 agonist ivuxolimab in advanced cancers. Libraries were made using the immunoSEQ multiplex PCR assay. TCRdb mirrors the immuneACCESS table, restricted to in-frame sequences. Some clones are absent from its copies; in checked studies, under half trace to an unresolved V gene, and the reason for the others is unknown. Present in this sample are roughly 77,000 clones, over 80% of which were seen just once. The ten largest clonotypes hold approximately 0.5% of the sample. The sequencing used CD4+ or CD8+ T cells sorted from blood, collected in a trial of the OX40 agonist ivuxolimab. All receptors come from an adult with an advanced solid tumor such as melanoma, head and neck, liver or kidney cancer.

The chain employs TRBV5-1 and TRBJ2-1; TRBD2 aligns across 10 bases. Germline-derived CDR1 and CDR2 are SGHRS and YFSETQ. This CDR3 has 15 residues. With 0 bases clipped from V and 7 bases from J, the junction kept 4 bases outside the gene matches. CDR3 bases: TGCGCCAGCAGCTTGGGACTAGCGGGCCTAAATGAGCAGTTCTTC. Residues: CASSLGLAGLNEQFF.

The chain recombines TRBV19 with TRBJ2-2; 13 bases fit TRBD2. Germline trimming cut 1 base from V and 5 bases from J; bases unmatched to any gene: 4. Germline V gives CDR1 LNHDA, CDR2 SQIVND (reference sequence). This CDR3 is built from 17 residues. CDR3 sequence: CASSIGLAGGSTGELFF. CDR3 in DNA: TGTGCCAGTAGTATAGGACTAGCGGGAGGCAGTACCGGGGAGCTGTTTTTT.

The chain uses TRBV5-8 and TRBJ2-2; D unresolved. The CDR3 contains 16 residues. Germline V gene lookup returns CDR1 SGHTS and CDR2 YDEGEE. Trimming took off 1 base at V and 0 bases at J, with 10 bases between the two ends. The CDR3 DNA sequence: TGTGCCAGCAGCTTGTTCGTCGCTACGAACACCGGGGAGCTGTTTTTT. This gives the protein CASSLFVATNTGELFF.

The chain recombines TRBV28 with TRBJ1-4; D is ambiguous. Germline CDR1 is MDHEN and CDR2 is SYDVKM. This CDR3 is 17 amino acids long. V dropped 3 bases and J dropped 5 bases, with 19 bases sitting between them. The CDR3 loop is CASSFVFRVGENEKLFF. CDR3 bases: TGTGCCAGCAGTTTTGTTTTCCGGGTTGGGGAGAATGAAAAACTGTTTTTT. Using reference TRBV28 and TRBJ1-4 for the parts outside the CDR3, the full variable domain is DVKVTQSSRYLVKRTGEKVFLECVQDMDHENMFWYRQDPGLGLRLIYFSYDVKMKEKGDIPEGYSVSREKKERFSLILESASTNQTSMYLCASSFVFRVGENEKLFFGSGTQLSVL.

The CDR3 nucleotides are TGTGCTAGTGGTCCTCCGGGGGGCTGGGGCTACACCTTC. Translating gives CASGPPGGWGYTF. The chain links TRBV12-5 to TRBJ1-2; maybe TRBD1 (6 bases). There are 13 residues in the CDR3. Germline V gives CDR1 LGHNT, CDR2 FRNRAP. V lost 5 bases to trimming and J lost 8 bases, with 15 bases between them.

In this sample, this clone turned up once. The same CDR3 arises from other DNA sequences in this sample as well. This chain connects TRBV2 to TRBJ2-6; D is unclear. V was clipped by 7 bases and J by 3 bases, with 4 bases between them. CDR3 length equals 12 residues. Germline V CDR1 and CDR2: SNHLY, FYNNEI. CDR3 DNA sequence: TGTGCCAGCAAAAGTGGGGCCAACGTCCTGACTTTC. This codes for CASKSGANVLTF.

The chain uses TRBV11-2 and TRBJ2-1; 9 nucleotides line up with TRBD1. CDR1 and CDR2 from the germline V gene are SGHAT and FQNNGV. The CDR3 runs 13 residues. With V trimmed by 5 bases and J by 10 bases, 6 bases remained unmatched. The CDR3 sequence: CASSGTGGREQFF. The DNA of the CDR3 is TGTGCCAGCAGCGGAACAGGGGGCAGAGAGCAGTTCTTC.

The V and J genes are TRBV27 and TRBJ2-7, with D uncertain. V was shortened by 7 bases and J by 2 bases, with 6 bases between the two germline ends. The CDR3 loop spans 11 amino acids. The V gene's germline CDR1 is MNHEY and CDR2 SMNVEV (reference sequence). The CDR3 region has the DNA TGTGCCAGCACCTCAGCCTACGAGCAGTACTTC. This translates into CASTSAYEQYF.

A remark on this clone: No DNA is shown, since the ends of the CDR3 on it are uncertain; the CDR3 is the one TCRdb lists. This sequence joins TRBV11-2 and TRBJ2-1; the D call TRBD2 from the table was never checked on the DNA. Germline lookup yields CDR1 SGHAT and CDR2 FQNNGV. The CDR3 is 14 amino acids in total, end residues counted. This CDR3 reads CASSPSWASGSLFF.

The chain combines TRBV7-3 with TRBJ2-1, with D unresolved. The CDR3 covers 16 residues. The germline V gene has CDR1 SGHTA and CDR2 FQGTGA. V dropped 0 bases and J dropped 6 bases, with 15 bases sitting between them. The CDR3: CASSLTGPETINEQFF. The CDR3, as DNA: TGTGCCAGCAGCTTAACAGGGCCAGAGACCATCAATGAGCAGTTCTTC.

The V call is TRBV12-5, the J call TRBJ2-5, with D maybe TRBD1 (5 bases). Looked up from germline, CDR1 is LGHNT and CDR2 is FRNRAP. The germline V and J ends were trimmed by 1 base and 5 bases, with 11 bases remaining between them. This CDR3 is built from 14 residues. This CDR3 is CASGLGQKGETQYF. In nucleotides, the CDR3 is TGTGCTAGTGGTTTGGGACAGAAAGGGGAGACCCAGTACTTC.

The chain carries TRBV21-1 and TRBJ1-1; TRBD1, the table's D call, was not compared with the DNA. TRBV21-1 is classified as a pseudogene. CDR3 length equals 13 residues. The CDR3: CASSTRTGKVAFF. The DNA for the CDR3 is TGTGCCAGCAGCACTAGGACAGGCAAAGTAGCTTTCTTT.

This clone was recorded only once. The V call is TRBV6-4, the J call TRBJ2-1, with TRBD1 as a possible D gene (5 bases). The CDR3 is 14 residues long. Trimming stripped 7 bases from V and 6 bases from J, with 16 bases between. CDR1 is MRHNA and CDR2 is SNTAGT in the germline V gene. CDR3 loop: CASKLGVASNEQFF. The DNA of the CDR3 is TGTGCCAGCAAATTAGGGGTTGCTAGCAATGAGCAGTTCTTC.

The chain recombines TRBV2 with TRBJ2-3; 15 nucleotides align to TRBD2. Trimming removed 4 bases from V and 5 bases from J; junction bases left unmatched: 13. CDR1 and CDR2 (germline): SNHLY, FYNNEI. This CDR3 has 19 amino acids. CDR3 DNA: TGTGCCAGCAGTGCCATACAATGGACTAGCGGGAGGGCTCAAGATACGCAGTATTTT. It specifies CASSAIQWTSGRAQDTQYF. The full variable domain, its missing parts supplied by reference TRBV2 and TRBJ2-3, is EPEVTQTPSHQVTQMGQEVILRCVPISNHLYFYWYRQILGQKVEFLVSFYNNEISEKSEIFDDQFSVERPDGSNFTLKIRSTKLEDSAMYFCASSAIQWTSGRAQDTQYFGPGTRLTVL.

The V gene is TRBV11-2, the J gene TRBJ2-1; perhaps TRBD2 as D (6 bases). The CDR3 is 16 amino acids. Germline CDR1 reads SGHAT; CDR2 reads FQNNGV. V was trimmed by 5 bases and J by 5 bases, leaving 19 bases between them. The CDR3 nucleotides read TGTGCCAGCAGCCACCATAGCAGGAGGGTCAACAATGAGCAGTTCTTC. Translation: CASSHHSRRVNNEQFF.

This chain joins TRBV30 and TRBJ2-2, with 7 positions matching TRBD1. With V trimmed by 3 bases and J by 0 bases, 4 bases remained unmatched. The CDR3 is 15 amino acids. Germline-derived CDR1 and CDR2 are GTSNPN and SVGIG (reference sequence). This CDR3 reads CAWRYRGANTGELFF. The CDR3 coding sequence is TGTGCCTGGAGATACAGGGGAGCGAACACCGGGGAGCTGTTTTTT.

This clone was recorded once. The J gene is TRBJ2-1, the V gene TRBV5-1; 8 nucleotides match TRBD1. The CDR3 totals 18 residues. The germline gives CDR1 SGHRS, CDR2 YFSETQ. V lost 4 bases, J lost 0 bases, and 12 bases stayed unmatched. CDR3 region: CASSPRTGTGASYNEQFF. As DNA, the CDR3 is TGCGCCAGCAGCCCTAGGACAGGGACCGGAGCCTCCTACAATGAGCAGTTCTTC.

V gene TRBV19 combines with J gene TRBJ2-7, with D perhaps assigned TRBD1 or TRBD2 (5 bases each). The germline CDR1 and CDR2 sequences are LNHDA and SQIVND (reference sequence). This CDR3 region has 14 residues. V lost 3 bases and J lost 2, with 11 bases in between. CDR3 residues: CASSITGQTYEQYF. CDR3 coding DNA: TGTGCCAGTAGTATTACGGGGCAAACCTACGAGCAGTACTTC.

The CDR3 spells CSVPGLAGVGRYF. CDR3 DNA: TGCAGCGTTCCCGGACTAGCGGGAGTAGGTAGGTACTTC. The chain couples TRBV29-1 to TRBJ2-7; 13 bases are a match to TRBD2. CDR3 size: 13 residues. J lost 12 bases, V lost 5 bases, and 10 bases had no gene match. CDR1 is SQVTM, CDR2 ANQGSEA, per germline.

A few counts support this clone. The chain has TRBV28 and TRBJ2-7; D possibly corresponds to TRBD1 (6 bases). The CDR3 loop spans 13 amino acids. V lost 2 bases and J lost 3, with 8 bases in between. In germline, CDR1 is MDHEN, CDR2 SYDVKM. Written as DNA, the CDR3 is TGTGCCAGCAGTTTAGACAGGTTCTACGAGCAGTACTTC. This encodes CASSLDRFYEQYF.

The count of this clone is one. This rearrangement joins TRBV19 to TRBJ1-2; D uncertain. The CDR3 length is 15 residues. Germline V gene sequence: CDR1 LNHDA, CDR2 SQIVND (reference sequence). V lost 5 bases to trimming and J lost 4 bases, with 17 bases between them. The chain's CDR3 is CASSSEVRRGYGYTF. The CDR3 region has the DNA TGTGCCAGTAGTTCAGAGGTTCGCCGGGGCTATGGCTACACCTTC.

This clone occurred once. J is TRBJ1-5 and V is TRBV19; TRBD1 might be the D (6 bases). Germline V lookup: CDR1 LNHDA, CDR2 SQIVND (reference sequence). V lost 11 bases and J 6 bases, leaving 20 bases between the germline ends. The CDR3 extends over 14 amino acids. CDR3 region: CASAGQGRSQPQHF. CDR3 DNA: TGTGCCTCCGCGGGGCAGGGGAGGAGTCAGCCCCAGCATTTT.

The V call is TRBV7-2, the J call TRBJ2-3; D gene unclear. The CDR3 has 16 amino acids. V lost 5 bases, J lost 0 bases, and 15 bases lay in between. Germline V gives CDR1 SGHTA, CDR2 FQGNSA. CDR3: CASSHEAAASTDTQYF. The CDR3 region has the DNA TGTGCCAGCAGCCACGAGGCGGCGGCTAGCACAGATACGCAGTATTTT.

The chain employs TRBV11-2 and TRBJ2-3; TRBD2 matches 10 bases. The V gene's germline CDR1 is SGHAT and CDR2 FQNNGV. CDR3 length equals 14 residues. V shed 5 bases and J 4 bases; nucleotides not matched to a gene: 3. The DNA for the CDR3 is TGTGCCAGCAGCCCGGGACTAGCGCCAGATACGCAGTATTTT. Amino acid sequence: CASSPGLAPDTQYF.

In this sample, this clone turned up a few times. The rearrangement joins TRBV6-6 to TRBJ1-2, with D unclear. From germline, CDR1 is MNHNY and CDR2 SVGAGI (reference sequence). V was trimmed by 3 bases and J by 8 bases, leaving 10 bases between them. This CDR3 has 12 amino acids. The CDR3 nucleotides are TGTGCCAGCAGTTATAGGAGTGAGGGCTACACCTTC. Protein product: CASSYRSEGYTF.

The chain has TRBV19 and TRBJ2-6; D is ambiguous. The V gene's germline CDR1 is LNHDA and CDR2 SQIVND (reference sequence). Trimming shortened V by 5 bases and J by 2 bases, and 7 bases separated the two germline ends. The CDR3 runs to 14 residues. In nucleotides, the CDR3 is TGTGCCAGTAGTCGTCGGACTGGGGCCAACGTCCTGACTTTC. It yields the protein CASSRRTGANVLTF.

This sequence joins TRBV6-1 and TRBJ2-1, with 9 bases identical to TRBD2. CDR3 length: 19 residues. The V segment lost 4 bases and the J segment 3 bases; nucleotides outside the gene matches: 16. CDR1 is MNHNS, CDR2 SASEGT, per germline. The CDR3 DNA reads TGTGCCAGCAGTGTATCCGGGACTAGCCTAAGAGTGCTCTACAATGAGCAGTTCTTC. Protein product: CASSVSGTSLRVLYNEQFF.

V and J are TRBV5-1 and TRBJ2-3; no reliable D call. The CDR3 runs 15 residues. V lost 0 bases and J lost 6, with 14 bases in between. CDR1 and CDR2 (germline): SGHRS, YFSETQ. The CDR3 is CASSLVFAVRDTQYF. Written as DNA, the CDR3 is TGCGCCAGCAGCTTGGTGTTCGCGGTTCGGGATACGCAGTATTTT.

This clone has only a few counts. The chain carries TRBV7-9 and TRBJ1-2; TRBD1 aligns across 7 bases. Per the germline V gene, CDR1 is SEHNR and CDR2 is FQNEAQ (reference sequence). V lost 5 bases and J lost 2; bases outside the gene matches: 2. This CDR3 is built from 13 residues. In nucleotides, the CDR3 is TGTGCCAGCAGCCGGGGACAGAACTATGGCTACACCTTC. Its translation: CASSRGQNYGYTF.